These 22 T cell receptor beta chains were all obtained from the same sample, sequenced in a study of T cell responses to AZD1222 COVID-19 vaccine. The method was immunoSEQ multiplex PCR; TCRdb's version includes in-frame clones alone and lacks a portion of them. The table has roughly 97,000 clones, roughly 89% seen once. Sequenced material: peripheral blood, taken on day 0 of AZD1222 vaccination. The origin of the receptors is an adult in good health.

The rearrangement links TRBV9 to TRBJ1-1, with D unresolved. This CDR3 spans 16 amino acids. CDR1 SGDLS and CDR2 YYNGEE come from the germline V gene. Deletions cut 1 base from V and 1 base from J, with 14 bases between. DNA for the CDR3: TGTGCCAGCAGCGTATCGTCGGAGGGAAAGAACACTGAAGCTTTCTTT. Translating it yields CASSVSSEGKNTEAFF.

This clone was picked up one time. The junction differs from germline at one of its ends, possibly a read error. The CDR3 sequence: CASSEVNIGSSDEQYF. In DNA, the CDR3 is TGTGCCAGCAGTGAAGTGAATATTGGCTCCTCCGACGAGCAGTACTTC. The chain has TRBV2 and TRBJ2-7, with D unclear. Germline CDR1 is SNHLY and CDR2 is FYNNEI. CDR3 length: 16 residues.

The J gene is TRBJ1-5, the V gene TRBV12-3 or TRBV12-4; D gene uncertain. The CDR3 spans 12 residues. The V end lost 3 bases, the J end lost 4 bases, and 4 bases lay between the germline ends. CDR3 nucleotide sequence: TGTGCCAGCAGTTTGGAGAATCAGCCCCAGCATTTT. Translated: CASSLENQPQHF.

The chain has TRBV5-4 and TRBJ1-1; 7 bases are a match to TRBD1. The length of the CDR3 is 16 residues. CDR1 and CDR2 from the germline V gene are SGHNT and YYREEE (reference sequence). Unmatched junction bases numbered 5, after V lost 0 bases and J lost 0 bases. CDR3 amino acids: CASSLAAGGLNTEAFF. The CDR3 DNA is TGTGCCAGCAGCTTGGCGGCAGGGGGTCTGAACACTGAAGCTTTCTTT. The variable domain in full, completed from reference TRBV5-4 and TRBJ1-1, reads ETGVTQSPTHLIKTRGQQVTLRCSSQSGHNTVSWYQQALGQGPQFIFQYYREEENGRGNFPPRFSGLQFPNYSSELNVNALELDDSALYLCASSLAAGGLNTEAFFGQGTRLTVV.

V and J are TRBV4-3 and TRBJ1-2; a weak D match, TRBD1 (5 bases). Per germline, CDR1 LGHNA and CDR2 YSLEER. This CDR3 contains 14 residues. V was trimmed by 0 bases and J by 6 bases, leaving 11 bases between them. CDR3 sequence: CASSQEWRGHGYTF. In nucleotides, the CDR3 is TGCGCCAGCAGCCAAGAATGGAGGGGCCATGGCTACACCTTC.

CDR3 coding DNA: TGTGCCAGCAGCTTAGGGACAGGGGAATATCAGCCCCAGCATTTT. It yields the protein CASSLGTGEYQPQHF. The rearrangement uses TRBV7-8 and TRBJ1-5, with 9 bases lining up with TRBD1. The CDR3 consists of 15 residues. The V and J ends lost 1 base and 5 bases, in that order; junction bases with no gene match: 3. The germline V gene has CDR1 SGHVS and CDR2 FQNEAQ.

This clone appeared once. The chain carries TRBV2 and TRBJ2-4, with no clear D. The CDR3 runs 15 residues. Germline CDR1 is SNHLY and CDR2 is FYNNEI. Trimming pared 2 bases from V and 0 bases from J, leaving 8 bases between. The CDR3 spells CASSERLPAKNIQYF. The CDR3 DNA sequence: TGTGCCAGCAGTGAAAGACTCCCAGCCAAAAACATTCAGTACTTC.

V gene TRBV24-1 combines with J gene TRBJ2-1; TRBD2 matches at 8 bases. This CDR3 comprises 16 residues. CDR1 KGHDR and CDR2 SFDVKD come from the germline V gene. V trimming: 3 bases; J trimming: 2 bases; junction bases outside the gene matches: 5. Written as DNA, the CDR3 is TGTGCCACCAGTGATCTCGGGAGGGACCCCTACAATGAGCAGTTCTTC. Protein sequence: CATSDLGRDPYNEQFF.

The chain has TRBV19 and TRBJ1-5; TRBD1 is a possible D gene (5 bases). V gave up 3 bases and J gave up 6 bases, with 18 bases separating them. The CDR3 sequence is 16 residues long. CDR1 LNHDA and CDR2 SQIVND come from the germline V gene (reference sequence). CDR3 nucleotides: TGTGCCAGTAGTATCAACCCCCAGGGCTCGGGTCAGCCCCAGCATTTT. This codes for CASSINPQGSGQPQHF.

In this sample, this clone turned up a few times. The genes are TRBV4-2 and TRBJ1-2; perhaps TRBD1 as D (5 bases). There are 14 residues in the CDR3. Trimming removed 4 bases at V and 4 bases at J, with 13 bases between. Germline V lookup: CDR1 LGHNA, CDR2 YNFKEQ. The CDR3 region is CASSPDPGVYGYTF. CDR3 bases: TGTGCCAGCAGCCCCGACCCGGGGGTCTATGGCTACACCTTC.

This chain connects TRBV13 to TRBJ2-7; 11 nucleotides agree with TRBD1. The V and J ends lost 5 bases and 6 bases, in that order; junction bases with no gene match: 6. The germline V gene encodes CDR1 PRHDT and CDR2 FYEKMQ (reference sequence). The CDR3 is 14 residues long. This CDR3 reads CASSRGQGVLEQYF. CDR3 nucleotide sequence: TGTGCCAGCAGCCGGGGACAGGGGGTGCTCGAGCAGTACTTC.

The rearrangement uses TRBV6-5 and TRBJ1-1; D remains ambiguous. V was cut by 4 bases and J by 0 bases, with 3 bases left in between. This CDR3 has 12 residues. Germline V gene data show CDR1 as MNHEY and CDR2 as SVGAGI. CDR3 protein: CASSSMNTEAFF. In DNA, the CDR3 is TGTGCCAGCAGTTCAATGAACACTGAAGCTTTCTTT.

The rearrangement uses TRBV28 and TRBJ1-1, with D perhaps TRBD1 (5 bases). Germline CDR1 MDHEN, CDR2 SYDVKM. The V gene lost 6 bases and the J gene lost 4 bases, with 18 bases spanning the gap. The length of the CDR3 is 15 residues. CDR3 sequence: CASSSAAGGVTEAFF. For the CDR3, the DNA is TGTGCCAGCAGCTCCGCCGCGGGGGGAGTCACTGAAGCTTTCTTT.

The rearrangement joins TRBV14 to TRBJ1-6; TRBD1 aligns across 9 bases. From germline, CDR1 is SGHDN and CDR2 FVKESK. The CDR3 length is 12 residues. Losses at the gene ends were 6 bases for V and 14 bases for J; bases not matched to a gene: 5. Here the CDR3 reads CASSDRGTTLHF. The DNA of the CDR3 is TGTGCCAGCAGTGACAGGGGGACAACCCTCCACTTT.

CDR3 DNA sequence: TGTGCCAGCAGCTTGGGAACAGGGGGCGGGGAGCTGTTTTTT. Protein product: CASSLGTGGGELFF. V gene TRBV5-6 combines with J gene TRBJ2-2; 8 bases are shared with TRBD1. The J segment lost 7 bases and the V segment lost 0 bases, leaving 2 bases of the junction unmatched. Germline CDR1 and CDR2: SGHDT and YYEEEE. CDR3 length: 14 residues.

V and J are TRBV6-1 and TRBJ2-5; D is ambiguous. In germline, CDR1 is MNHNS, CDR2 SASEGT. This CDR3 region has 15 residues. Trimming removed 3 bases from V and 2 bases from J, with 13 bases in between. CDR3 amino acids: CASSEGGSRQETQYF. DNA for the CDR3: TGTGCCAGCAGTGAGGGCGGCTCACGACAAGAGACCCAGTACTTC.

This clone was recorded only once. The chain combines TRBV23-1 with TRBJ2-1; D call uncertain. TRBV23-1 has ORF status, its function being uncertain. V was pared by 0 bases and J by 0 bases, with 3 bases between. This CDR3 has 14 residues. Written as DNA, the CDR3 is TGCGCCAGCAGTCAATCTTACTCCTACAATGAGCAGTTCTTC. Translating it yields CASSQSYSYNEQFF.

This chain joins TRBV5-1 and TRBJ1-3; no clear D gene. Trimming shortened V by 4 bases and J by 0 bases, and 11 bases separated the two germline ends. From germline, CDR1 is SGHRS and CDR2 YFSETQ. The CDR3 consists of 15 residues. In DNA form, the CDR3 reads TGCGCCAGCAGCCCCACCCCCGGCTCTGGAAACACCATATATTTT. Translation gives CASSPTPGSGNTIYF.

This clone appeared a few times. The chain employs TRBV19 and TRBJ2-3; 12 bases match TRBD2. The CDR3 has 16 residues. V lost 6 bases to trimming and J lost 6 bases; unmatched junction nucleotides: 10. The germline CDR1 and CDR2 sequences are LNHDA and SQIVND (reference sequence). CDR3 DNA sequence: TGTGCCAGTAGCATAACTAGCGGGGGGACCCGGGATACGCAGTATTTT. This sequence encodes CASSITSGGTRDTQYF.

The chain is built from TRBV5-1 and TRBJ1-2; 7 bases line up with TRBD1. This CDR3 spans 14 amino acids. The germline gives CDR1 SGHRS, CDR2 YFSETQ. V was clipped by 4 bases and J by 4 bases; unmatched bases: 7. DNA of the CDR3: TGCGCCAGCAGCCGCGGACAGGCGAGCTATGGCTACACCTTC. It codes for CASSRGQASYGYTF.

The chain joins TRBV6-1 to TRBJ2-2; the D gene is possibly TRBD1 (5 bases). The germline V and J ends were trimmed by 1 base and 6 bases, with 15 bases remaining between them. The CDR3 has 16 residues. CDR1 MNHNS and CDR2 SASEGT come from the germline V gene. The DNA of the CDR3 is TGTGCCAGCAGTGAAGGGGGCGCCTCGAGGCCCGGGGAGCTGTTTTTT. It specifies CASSEGGASRPGELFF.

V is TRBV30 and J is TRBJ1-2; 7 bases are a match to TRBD1. V gave up 2 bases and J gave up 8 bases; unmatched junction bases: 11. The length of the CDR3 is 14 residues. Germline assignment: CDR1 GTSNPN and CDR2 SVGIG (reference sequence). Written as DNA, the CDR3 is TGTGCCTGGAGTCTGGCAGGGGGGTCCAGCGGCTACACCTTC. Translation gives CAWSLAGGSSGYTF.